This TCR beta chain was recovered during a study of esophageal squamous cell carcinoma under preoperative chemotherapy. Turning to the study itself: TCR repertoires were profiled from both peripheral blood T cells and tumor-infiltrating lymphocytes.

Note on this clonotype: Its target is unknown. Compared with germline, one end of the junction differs, possibly owing to a read error.

The germline V gene has CDR1 SEHNR and CDR2 FQNEAQ (reference sequence). The CDR3 consists of 15 residues. TCRdb used MiXCR to reprocess the PCR reads, holding one entry per CDR3 protein. This sample has roughly 30,000 distinct CDR3 sequences; less than 65% occur once, and the top ten carry about 23%. Time point described: after preoperative PTX-NDP chemotherapy. Paclitaxel-nedaplatin chemotherapy was given to patients ahead of their surgery. Broader study findings: Clonal contraction, more than amplification, hit abundant clones after paclitaxel-nedaplatin.

Sampling was carried out from a patient given preoperative chemotherapy. This TCR derives from a human donor with esophageal squamous cell carcinoma. The donor label of this sample is uncertain. This chain uses TRBV7-9 with TRBJ2-3, with D perhaps matching TRBD2 (5 bases). The CDR3 nucleotides are TGTGCCAGGGGCGCCGGGGTCGCTAACAAAGAGACGCAGTACTTT. It is translated as CARGAGVANKETQYF.